This entry lists 21 T cell receptor beta chains sequenced from one sample in a study of T cells in localized non-small cell lung cancer (TCRdb year 2020). Library preparation used the immunoSEQ multiplex PCR assay. The source is immuneACCESS, and TCRdb retained only in-frame sequences with V and J called. Part of the clones is not carried over; for the studies checked, unresolved V genes explain less than half of this, and the remainder is unexplained. This sample gives approximately 2,500 clones in total; 22% of them show up just once. The top ten constitute about 8.4% of the sample. Source: lung tumor tissue, taken before any cancer treatment. The receptors shown here come from a male donor at least 60 years old with stage III squamous cell lung carcinoma.

The genes are TRBV6-8 and TRBJ2-7; TRBD2 aligns across 10 bases. Trimming took 7 bases from V and 3 from J; bases not matched to a gene: 9. The CDR3 spans 15 residues. Germline V CDR1 and CDR2: MNHGY, SAAAGT. The CDR3 sequence is CASKSLSGGFYEQYF. The CDR3 nucleotides read TGTGCCAGCAAAAGCCTTAGCGGGGGGTTCTACGAGCAGTACTTC.

In its sample, this clone was seen a few times. V is TRBV7-4 and J is TRBJ1-2; D is ambiguous. This CDR3 has 13 amino acids. Germline V gives CDR1 SGHVT, CDR2 SQSDAQ. Deletions cut 2 bases from V and 3 bases from J, with 7 bases between. CDR3 nucleotides: TGTGCCAGCAGCTTAAACGCGGACTATGGCTACACCTTC. Translated: CASSLNADYGYTF.

The genes are TRBV9 and TRBJ1-4; D is ambiguous. This CDR3 spans 13 amino acids. The germline gives CDR1 SGDLS, CDR2 YYNGEE. V dropped 0 bases and J dropped 7 bases, with 7 bases sitting between them. The CDR3 bases are TGTGCCAGCAGCGTAGGCACAATTGAAAAACTGTTTTTT. Protein sequence: CASSVGTIEKLFF.

The chain is built from TRBV6-8 and TRBJ2-2; D possibly corresponds to TRBD2 (5 bases). Trimming removed 10 bases from V and 5 bases from J, with 17 bases in between. The germline gives CDR1 MNHGY, CDR2 SAAAGT. The CDR3 length is 14 residues. In DNA form, the CDR3 reads TGTGCCATCAGAGGGATGGACGGAACCGGGGAGCTGTTTTTT. Translated: CAIRGMDGTGELFF.

This chain links TRBV9 with TRBJ1-2; no reliable D call. Trimming took 0 bases from V and 4 from J, leaving 7 bases between them. CDR1 is SGDLS and CDR2 is YYNGEE in the germline V gene. This CDR3 region has 13 residues. The CDR3 reads CASSVVEGYGYTF. The CDR3, as DNA: TGTGCCAGCAGCGTAGTTGAGGGCTATGGCTACACCTTC.

A few counts support this clone. V usage is TRBV6-8 and J usage is TRBJ2-7, with D unclear. The length of the CDR3 is 13 residues. Per the germline V gene, CDR1 is MNHGY and CDR2 is SAAAGT. The V and J ends lost 2 bases and 3 bases respectively, with 8 bases between them. CDR3 bases: TGTGCCAGCAGTTACGGGCTTGTCTACGAGCAGTACTTC. Translated: CASSYGLVYEQYF.

The chain links TRBV18 to TRBJ1-1; 11 bases fit TRBD1. Germline lookup yields CDR1 KGHSH and CDR2 LQKENI. This CDR3 contains 14 residues. Trimming took 7 bases from V and 4 from J; bases not matched to a gene: 5. The DNA for the CDR3 is TGTGCCAGCTTAACCGGGACAGGGGGCACTGAAGCTTTCTTT. It is translated as CASLTGTGGTEAFF.

By proportion, this clone is large. This chain joins TRBV6-8 and TRBJ1-2, with TRBD1 matching 9 bases. Trimming cost V 2 bases and J 2 bases; bases outside gene matches: 3. The CDR3 has 15 amino acids. Germline loops: CDR1 MNHGY, CDR2 SAAAGT. CDR3 in DNA: TGTGCCAGCAGTTACGGGGACAGGGTAAACTATGGCTACACCTTC. This gives the protein CASSYGDRVNYGYTF.

The rearrangement joins TRBV11-3 to TRBJ1-4; no definite D call. With 3 bases removed from V and 3 bases from J, the gap between germline ends came to 8 bases. The CDR3 totals 14 residues. Per germline, CDR1 SGHNT and CDR2 YENEEA. The CDR3 region has the DNA TGTGCCAGCAGCTTGAGTCTTTCTAATGAAAAACTGTTTTTT. Amino acids: CASSLSLSNEKLFF.

The V call is TRBV11-3, the J call TRBJ2-5, with D possibly TRBD1 on 6 matching bases. With 3 bases removed from V and 5 bases from J, the gap between germline ends came to 16 bases. The CDR3 contains 15 residues. From germline, CDR1 is SGHNT and CDR2 YENEEA. CDR3 nucleotides: TGTGCCAGCAGCTTGGCCTCGGCAGGGGTTGAGACCCAGTACTTC. The encoded protein is CASSLASAGVETQYF.

The chain is built from TRBV11-3 and TRBJ1-5, with D perhaps TRBD1 (6 bases). Per the germline V gene, CDR1 is SGHNT and CDR2 is YENEEA. CDR3 length: 14 residues. V lost 4 bases and J 5 bases, leaving 12 bases between the germline ends. In DNA form, the CDR3 reads TGTGCCAGCAGCTCAGGGGTGTCGGATCAGCCCCAGCATTTT. Translating gives CASSSGVSDQPQHF.

By sample fraction, this clone is medium-sized. This chain connects TRBV7-5 to TRBJ2-7. TRBV7-5 is tagged as a pseudogene. This CDR3 is built from 15 residues. The CDR3 reads CASSLGRAGVYEQYV. In nucleotides, the CDR3 is TGTGCCAGCAGCCTCGGCCGCGCTGGGGTTTACGAGCAGTACGTC.

The V gene is TRBV19, the J gene TRBJ2-3, with unresolved D. CDR1 LNHDA and CDR2 SQIVND come from the germline V gene (reference sequence). The ends were cut back, 3 bases at V and 5 bases at J, with 6 bases in the middle. The CDR3 consists of 12 residues. The CDR3 DNA follows: TGTGCCAGTAGTATTGGGCTAGATACGCAGTATTTT. Its protein product is CASSIGLDTQYF.

By share, this clone counts as medium-sized. The rearrangement joins TRBV7-8 to TRBJ2-7, with 9 bases fitting TRBD1. Germline V gene lookup returns CDR1 SGHVS and CDR2 FQNEAQ. The CDR3 extends over 13 amino acids. V shed 1 base, J shed 5 bases, and the junction held 0 bases outside the gene matches. The DNA of the CDR3 is TGTGCCAGCAGCTTAGGACAGGGGGACGAGCAGTACTTC. This translates into CASSLGQGDEQYF.

This clone is medium-sized in the sample. The rearrangement uses TRBV11-3 and TRBJ2-1; unclear D gene. The germline V and J ends were trimmed by 1 base and 8 bases, with 15 bases remaining between them. Germline V gene data show CDR1 as SGHNT and CDR2 as YENEEA. The CDR3 length is 15 residues. In DNA form, the CDR3 reads TGTGCCAGCAGCTTAGGACCCAAGTCGAGCGATGAGCAGTTCTTC. Protein sequence: CASSLGPKSSDEQFF.

V gene TRBV6-8 combines with J gene TRBJ1-1; D unresolved. CDR3 length: 13 amino acids. Germline V gene data show CDR1 as MNHGY and CDR2 as SAAAGT. Trimming cost V 5 bases and J 1 base, with 8 bases left between them. CDR3 in amino acids: CASSVQKNTEAFF. The DNA of the CDR3 is TGTGCCAGCAGTGTACAGAAGAACACTGAAGCTTTCTTT.

This clone showed up just a few times. The chain links TRBV9 to TRBJ2-1; perhaps TRBD2 as D (5 bases). The CDR3 is 15 residues long. V lost 2 bases and J 3 bases, leaving 12 bases between the germline ends. Germline lookup yields CDR1 SGDLS and CDR2 YYNGEE. This CDR3 is CASSVAGSYYNEQFF. The DNA of the CDR3 is TGTGCCAGCAGCGTTGCGGGTTCCTACTACAATGAGCAGTTCTTC.

The chain uses TRBV18 and TRBJ2-3; TRBD2 agrees at 13 bases. The J segment lost 2 bases and the V segment lost 5 bases, leaving 10 bases of the junction unmatched. Germline V gene data show CDR1 as KGHSH and CDR2 as LQKENI. The CDR3 spans 18 residues. The CDR3 sequence: CASSFLGGTSGVTDTQYF. DNA of the CDR3: TGTGCCAGCTCATTCCTCGGCGGGACTAGCGGGGTCACAGATACGCAGTATTTT.

In its sample, this clone was seen a few times. This chain links TRBV11-3 with TRBJ2-7; 7 bases map to TRBD2. Per germline, CDR1 SGHNT and CDR2 YENEEA. This CDR3 has 15 amino acids. V was clipped by 5 bases and J by 3 bases; unmatched bases: 10. The DNA for the CDR3 is TGTGCCAGCAGCACACCGGGACTATGGAGCTACGAGCAGTACTTC. Amino acid sequence: CASSTPGLWSYEQYF. Combining the CDR3 with reference TRBV11-3 and TRBJ2-7 gives the whole variable domain EAGVVQSPRYKIIEKKQPVAFWCNPISGHNTLYWYLQNLGQGPELLIRYENEEAVDDSQLPKDRFSAERLKGVDSTLKIQPAELGDSAVYLCASSTPGLWSYEQYFGPGTRLTVT.

In its sample, this clone ranks as large (0.1 to 1%). The chain joins TRBV6-8 to TRBJ2-7; D remains unclear. CDR3 length equals 14 residues. Germline CDR1 and CDR2: MNHGY and SAAAGT. Between the trimmed V and J ends, which lost 5 bases and 6 bases, there was a span of 17 bases. The CDR3 spells CASSAGPRSSEQYF. CDR3 sequence (DNA): TGTGCCAGCAGTGCCGGGCCCCGATCTTCCGAGCAGTACTTC.

This rearrangement joins TRBV2 to TRBJ2-1; D is perhaps TRBD1 (5 bases). Between the trimmed V and J ends, which lost 4 bases and 10 bases, there was a span of 11 bases. The CDR3 is 12 amino acids. Germline V CDR1 and CDR2: SNHLY, FYNNEI. The CDR3: CASSARNREQFF. In DNA form, the CDR3 reads TGTGCCAGCAGTGCAAGAAACAGGGAGCAGTTCTTC. The full variable domain, rest sourced from reference TRBV2 and TRBJ2-1, is EPEVTQTPSHQVTQMGQEVILRCVPISNHLYFYWYRQILGQKVEFLVSFYNNEISEKSEIFDDQFSVERPDGSNFTLKIRSTKLEDSAMYFCASSARNREQFFGPGTRLTVL.